This passage covers 24 T cell receptor beta chains from one sample sequenced in a study of CD8+ T cells in alopecia areata. Extracted from the samples, RNA was reverse transcribed into cDNA to serve as the sequencing template. The assay was immunoSEQ multiplex PCR, and TCRdb's table has in-frame clones only and misses some. The repertoire consists of around 300,000 clones, none detected only once. A sort of pooled cutaneous lymph node cells used CD4, CD8alpha, NKG2D, NKG2ACE and other stains. The sample taken for sequencing was CD4+ T cells sorted from a lymph node. These receptors came from a C3H/HeJ mouse with alopecia areata. The strain is characterized by the MHC haplotype H2-k.

Of note for this clone: Here the gene names and germline are mouse. The DNA ends 4 residues before the CDR3 does, and the rest of the CDR3 is filled in from the germline J gene. This chain joins TRBV3 and TRBJ2-1, with 7 bases fitting TRBD2. With V trimmed by 8 bases and J by 2 bases, 3 bases remained unmatched. Per germline, CDR1 SNHLY and CDR2 FYNGKV (reference sequence). This CDR3 contains 13 residues. The covered CDR3 bases are TGTGCCAGCCCGACTGGGTACTATGCT. This encodes CASPTGYYA. From start to end, the CDR3 is CASPTGYYAEQFF.

This clone was seen only a few times. Germline and genes here are mouse. Other DNA sequences in the same sample also yield this CDR3. CDR3 DNA, as far as it was read: TGTGCCAGCAGTGATCTGGGGGATAACTATGCT. Protein product: CASSDLGDNYA. The full CDR3 protein reads CASSDLGDNYAEQFF. The V gene is TRBV13-1, the J gene TRBJ2-1; 7 bases match TRBD2. The read ends 4 residues before the CDR3 terminus; that terminus is restored from the germline J gene. Trimming at V came to 1 base and at J to 0 bases, leaving 1 base not matched to a gene. This CDR3 spans 15 amino acids. Germline CDR1 reads NSHNY; CDR2 reads SYGAGN.

In the case of this clone: Gene names are mouse gene names. The read ends 4 residues shy of where the CDR3 ends; the end is completed using the germline J gene. This sequence joins TRBV13-1 and TRBJ2-1; 9 bases are a match to TRBD1. CDR1 is NSHNY and CDR2 is SYGAGN in the germline V gene. CDR3 length: 14 residues. The CDR3 sequence: CASSRDRAKAEQFF. CDR3 bases read: TGTGCCAGCAGCAGGGACAGGGCGAAGGCT.

This clone has more than one count but fewer than ten. These gene names are mouse names. Read sequence stops 4 residues before the CDR3 end, and the germline J gene provides the missing end. V is TRBV5 and J is TRBJ2-5; 8 bases map to TRBD1. The germline V gene has CDR1 LGHNA and CDR2 YNLKQL (reference sequence). The V gene end was trimmed by 4 bases and the J gene end by 1 base; junction bases not matched to a gene: 4. CDR3 length: 15 amino acids. CDR3 residues: CASSRQGRDQDTQYF. The covered CDR3 bases are TGTGCCAGCAGCCGACAGGGGAGAGACCAAGAC.

This clone was recorded a few times. Gene names denote mouse genes. The observed sequence ends 4 residues before the CDR3 terminus, with the missing tail filled in from the germline J gene. The chain combines TRBV4 with TRBJ2-5, with 10 bases aligning to TRBD1. The CDR3 is made up of 14 amino acids. The V gene's germline CDR1 is LGHDT and CDR2 YNNKQL (reference sequence). CDR3 protein: CASSFGTGEDTQYF. The sequenced CDR3 bases are TGTGCCAGCAGCTTCGGGACAGGGGAAGAC.

This clone was seen more than once but under ten times. The genes are named according to mouse. The read ends 4 residues before the CDR3 terminus; that terminus is restored from the germline J gene. The V and J genes are TRBV13-3 and TRBJ2-1; 11 bases line up with TRBD1. CDR1 NNHDY and CDR2 SYVADS come from the germline V gene. The CDR3 covers 16 residues. The V and J ends lost 3 bases and 1 base, in that order; junction bases with no gene match: 3. The CDR3 region is CASSGRDRGNYAEQFF. The part of the CDR3 DNA that was read is TGTGCCAGCAGTGGCCGGGACAGGGGGAACTATGCT.

There are a few counts of this clone. Mouse names are used for the genes. The CDR3 sequence is CTCSAPGQGRAETLYF. The CDR3 bases that were read are TGCACCTGCAGTGCTCCGGGACAGGGGCGTGCAGAA. The V and J genes are TRBV1 and TRBJ2-3; 10 bases agree with TRBD1. Coverage ceases 4 residues before the CDR3 finishes, and the germline J gene fills in the end. Germline loops: CDR1 NSQYPW, CDR2 LRSPGD (reference sequence). CDR3 length: 16 amino acids. J was trimmed by 1 base and V by 3 bases; bases with no gene match: 4.

This clone was observed a handful of times. Gene names are mouse gene names. The sequenced fragment ends 3 residues before the CDR3 boundary, so the rest is inferred from the germline J gene. This sequence joins TRBV19 and TRBJ1-6, with a weak D call TRBD1 (6 bases). TRBJ1-6 is an ORF, with its function uncertain. From germline, CDR1 is FNHDT and CDR2 SITEND (reference sequence). V lost 2 bases, J lost 9 bases, and 12 bases lay in between. The CDR3 has 14 amino acids. The CDR3 DNA, read in part, is TGTGCCAGCAGTATTCTGGGACAAAGTTCGCCC. As protein: CASSILGQSSP. The complete CDR3 reads CASSILGQSSPLYF.

With respect to this clone: Genes and germline are mouse. The read ends 4 residues early relative to the CDR3; the germline J gene fills the gap. The genes are TRBV13-1 and TRBJ2-5, with D possibly being TRBD1 (5 bases). V lost 6 bases and J lost 3, with 11 bases in between. The germline V gene encodes CDR1 NSHNY and CDR2 SYGAGN. The CDR3 is 13 amino acids. This chain's CDR3 is CASTRRGQDTQYF. The CDR3 bases that were read are TGTGCCAGCACAAGGAGGGGTCAAGAC.

This clone has just a few counts. Gene labels here are mouse ones. The sequence runs out 4 residues before the end of the CDR3; the remainder is reconstructed from the germline J gene. This chain uses TRBV5 with TRBJ2-7, with TRBD2 matching 8 bases. The J segment lost 3 bases and the V segment lost 0 bases, leaving 7 bases of the junction unmatched. Germline V CDR1 and CDR2: LGHNA, YNLKQL (reference sequence). CDR3 length: 16 amino acids. CDR3 DNA (partial): TGTGCCAGCAGCCAAGATTACGCTGGGGGGCACTAT. It encodes CASSQDYAGGHY. The entire CDR3 protein reads CASSQDYAGGHYEQYF.

This clone was detected a few times. The gene names here belong to mouse. The read ends 4 residues shy of where the CDR3 ends; the end is completed using the germline J gene. Additional DNA sequences in this sample encode the identical CDR3. The chain carries TRBV13-1 and TRBJ2-3; the match to TRBD2 covers 8 bases. CDR3 length: 15 residues. V was clipped by 2 bases and J by 3 bases; unmatched bases: 5. CDR1 is NSHNY, CDR2 SYGAGN, per germline. The CDR3 sequence is CASSENRGGAETLYF. The CDR3 DNA, read in part, is TGTGCCAGCAGTGAGAACCGGGGGGGCGCAGAA.

In the case of this clone: The gene names here belong to mouse. The read gets to within 4 residues of the CDR3 end, and the germline J gene fills in the rest. The chain has TRBV5 and TRBJ2-5; 9 bases are a match to TRBD2. Germline CDR1 LGHNA, CDR2 YNLKQL (reference sequence). There are 15 residues in the CDR3. Trimming at V came to 2 bases and at J to 2 bases, leaving 2 bases not matched to a gene. The CDR3 reads CASSQTGGTQDTQYF. CDR3 DNA, as far as it was read: TGTGCCAGCAGCCAAACTGGGGGGACCCAAGAC.

Only a few counts were recorded for this clone. Gene names and germline match the mouse. From the germline J gene comes the end of the CDR3, since the read stops 4 residues before it. V usage is TRBV13-3 and J usage is TRBJ1-2; 10 bases align to TRBD1. There are 15 residues in the CDR3. Germline CDR1 reads NNHDY; CDR2 reads SYVADS. V was clipped by 3 bases and J by 4 bases; unmatched bases: 6. CDR3 DNA (partial): TGTGCCAGCAGTGGTCCGGGACAGGGGACCTCC. Translated: CASSGPGQGTS. The whole CDR3 sequence reads CASSGPGQGTSDYTF.

This clone was counted only a few times. All gene names here are mouse names. The read ends 4 residues before the CDR3 terminus; that terminus is restored from the germline J gene. This chain uses TRBV13-1 with TRBJ2-5; 9 positions agree with TRBD2. The length of the CDR3 is 17 residues. The V gene's germline CDR1 is NSHNY and CDR2 SYGAGN. V lost 3 bases and J lost 0; bases outside the gene matches: 8. The part of the CDR3 DNA that was read is TGTGCCAGCAGTGCCCCCCGACTGGGGGTTAACCAAGAC. Translation: CASSAPRLGVNQD. The CDR3 as a whole reads CASSAPRLGVNQDTQYF.

This clone was detected only a few times. Mouse germline and gene names are used. The read falls 4 residues short of the CDR3 end, and the missing part is taken from the germline J gene. This chain connects TRBV14 to TRBJ2-5, with 10 positions matching TRBD2. Germline lookup yields CDR1 SGHDT and CDR2 FRDEAV. This CDR3 spans 15 amino acids. The CDR3 bases that were read are TGTGCCAGCAGTTTCCGGGGACTGGGGAAAGAC. It translates to CASSFRGLGKD. In full, the CDR3 is CASSFRGLGKDTQYF.

Points on this clone: The listed genes are named as in mouse. The missing CDR3 end, 4 residues past where the read stops, is filled in from the germline J gene. The rearrangement joins TRBV13-3 to TRBJ2-5; possibly TRBD1 for D (5 bases). Trimming shortened V by 7 bases and J by 3 bases, and 9 bases separated the two germline ends. Germline V gene sequence: CDR1 NNHDY, CDR2 SYVADS. This CDR3 is built from 12 residues. The CDR3 DNA, read in part, is TGTGCCAGCGGTGGACATCAAGAC. Its translation: CASGGHQD. The full CDR3 protein is CASGGHQDTQYF. Filled out from reference TRBV13-3 and TRBJ2-5, the complete variable domain reads EAAVTQSPRSKVAVTGGKVTLSCHQTNNHDYMYWYRQDTGHGLRLIHYSYVADSTEKGDIPDGYKASRPSQENFSLILELASLSQTAVYFCASGGHQDTQYFGPGTRLLVL.

A word on this clone: The genes are named according to mouse. Read coverage stops 4 residues before the CDR3 terminus; the germline J gene supplies the remainder. The chain combines TRBV31 with TRBJ2-3; 7 nucleotides align to TRBD1. Germline loops: CDR1 GKSSPN, CDR2 SITVG. The CDR3 has 13 residues. CDR3 bases read: TGTGCCTGGAGTCCACAGGGGAAAGAA. Encoded protein: CAWSPQGKE. The CDR3 as a whole reads CAWSPQGKETLYF.

For this clone: These gene names are mouse names. Sequencing ends 4 residues short of the CDR3 end; the germline J gene provides the rest. This chain links TRBV5 with TRBJ1-2; tentative D call: TRBD1 (5 bases). The CDR3 loop spans 16 amino acids. Germline V CDR1 and CDR2: LGHNA, YNLKQL (reference sequence). Deletions cut 1 base from V and 0 bases from J, with 12 bases between. The CDR3: CASSQGDSLANSDYTF. Partial CDR3 DNA: TGTGCCAGCAGCCAAGGTGACAGTCTTGCAAACTCC.

In regard to this clone: Mouse gene names apply. The sequence runs out 4 residues before the end of the CDR3; the remainder is reconstructed from the germline J gene. J is TRBJ2-2 and V is TRBV1, with a possible D match to TRBD1 (5 bases). V lost 3 bases and J 4 bases, leaving 12 bases between the germline ends. The CDR3 contains 15 residues. Germline CDR1 reads NSQYPW; CDR2 reads LRSPGD (reference sequence). The chain's CDR3 is CTCSAARVGTGQLYF. CDR3 DNA (partial): TGCACCTGCAGTGCGGCCAGGGTTGGCACCGGG.

About this clone itself: The gene names here belong to mouse. The read gets to within 3 residues of the CDR3 end, and the germline J gene fills in the rest. The J gene is TRBJ1-6, the V gene TRBV13-1; 11 positions agree with TRBD1. TRBJ1-6 is assigned to the ORF class and has an uncertain function. Germline V CDR1 and CDR2: NSHNY, SYGAGN. The CDR3 extends over 15 amino acids. Trimming removed 5 bases from V and 7 bases from J; junction bases left unmatched: 5. Here the CDR3 reads CASSRGTGGNSPLYF. The covered CDR3 bases are TGTGCCAGCAGCAGGGGGACAGGGGGGAATTCGCCC.

Comments on this clone: Gene and germline names: mouse. The read halts 4 residues ahead of the CDR3 end, with the missing end drawn from the germline J gene. The chain combines TRBV17 with TRBJ2-7, with 13 nucleotides matching TRBD2. Looked up from germline, CDR1 is MNHDT and CDR2 is YYDKIL. The CDR3 is 13 amino acids. With 8 bases clipped from V and 3 bases from J, the junction kept 1 base outside the gene matches. The chain's CDR3 is CASGTGGDYEQYF. The part of the CDR3 DNA that was read is TGTGCTAGCGGGACTGGGGGGGACTAT.

In the case of this clone: Gene names are mouse gene names. The sequenced part of the CDR3 DNA is TGTGCTAGCAGTCGACAGAATAACACA. This translates into CASSRQNNT. The CDR3 in full is CASSRQNNTEVFF. V usage is TRBV17 and J usage is TRBJ1-1, with D possibly TRBD1 on 5 matching bases. The read ends 4 residues before the CDR3 terminus; that terminus is restored from the germline J gene. Trimming removed 5 bases from V and 2 bases from J, with 9 bases in between. This CDR3 is 13 amino acids long. Germline values: CDR1 MNHDT, CDR2 YYDKIL.

This clone was seen at least ten times. Gene names follow the mouse nomenclature. The sequence runs out 3 residues before the end of the CDR3; the remainder is reconstructed from the germline J gene. Other nucleotide sequences in the sample specify the same CDR3. The J gene is TRBJ1-6, the V gene TRBV13-1; D possibly corresponds to TRBD1 (5 bases). TRBJ1-6 is marked as an open reading frame, function uncertain. Germline V gene lookup returns CDR1 NSHNY and CDR2 SYGAGN. V lost 5 bases and J 3 bases, leaving 6 bases between the germline ends. This CDR3 region has 13 residues. CDR3 residues: CASRDNYNSPLYF. CDR3 bases read: TGTGCCAGCAGGGACAACTATAATTCGCCC.

Worth noting for this clone: These gene names are mouse names. Sequencing ends 4 residues short of the CDR3 end; the germline J gene provides the rest. The same CDR3 arises from other DNA sequences in this sample as well. The chain joins TRBV5 to TRBJ2-1; maybe TRBD1 (6 bases). This CDR3 contains 15 residues. Germline CDR1 LGHNA, CDR2 YNLKQL (reference sequence). V dropped 2 bases and J dropped 0 bases, with 8 bases sitting between them. Partial CDR3 DNA: TGTGCCAGCAGCCAAAGGGACAATAACTATGCT. Translated: CASSQRDNNYA. The entire CDR3 protein is CASSQRDNNYAEQFF.